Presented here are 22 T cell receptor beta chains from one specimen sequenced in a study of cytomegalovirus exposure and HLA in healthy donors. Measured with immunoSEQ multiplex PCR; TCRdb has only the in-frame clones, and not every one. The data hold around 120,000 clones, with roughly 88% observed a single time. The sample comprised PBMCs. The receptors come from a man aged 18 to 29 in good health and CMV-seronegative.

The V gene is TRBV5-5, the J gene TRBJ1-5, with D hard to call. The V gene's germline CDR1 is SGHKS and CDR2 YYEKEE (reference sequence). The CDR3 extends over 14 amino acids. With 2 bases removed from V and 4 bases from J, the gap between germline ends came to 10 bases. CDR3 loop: CASSFLEGNQPQHF. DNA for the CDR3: TGTGCCAGCAGCTTCCTGGAGGGAAATCAGCCCCAGCATTTT.

The CDR3 protein is CASNLAGGTDTQYF. The CDR3 region has the DNA TGTGCCAGCAATCTAGCGGGGGGCACAGATACGCAGTATTTT. The chain links TRBV6-1 to TRBJ2-3; TRBD2 agrees at 10 bases. Trimming at V came to 7 bases and at J to 1 base, leaving 2 bases not matched to a gene. Germline V CDR1 and CDR2: MNHNS, SASEGT. The CDR3 loop spans 14 amino acids.

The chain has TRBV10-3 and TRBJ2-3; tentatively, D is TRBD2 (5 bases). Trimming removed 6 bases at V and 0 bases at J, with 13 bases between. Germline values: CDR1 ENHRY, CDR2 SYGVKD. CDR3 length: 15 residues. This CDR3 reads CAIRPRGTSTDTQYF. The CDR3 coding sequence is TGTGCCATCAGGCCTCGGGGAACTAGCACAGATACGCAGTATTTT.

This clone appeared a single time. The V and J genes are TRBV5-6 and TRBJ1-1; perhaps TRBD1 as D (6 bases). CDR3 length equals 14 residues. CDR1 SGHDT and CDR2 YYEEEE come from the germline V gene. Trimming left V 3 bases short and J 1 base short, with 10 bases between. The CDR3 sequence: CASSSDRGNTEAFF. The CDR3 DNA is TGTGCCAGCAGCTCGGACAGAGGGAACACTGAAGCTTTCTTT. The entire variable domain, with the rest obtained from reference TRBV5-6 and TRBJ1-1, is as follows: DAGVTQSPTHLIKTRGQQVTLRCSPKSGHDTVSWYQQALGQGPQFIFQYYEEEERQRGNFPDRFSGHQFPNYSSELNVNALLLGDSALYLCASSSDRGNTEAFFGQGTRLTVV.

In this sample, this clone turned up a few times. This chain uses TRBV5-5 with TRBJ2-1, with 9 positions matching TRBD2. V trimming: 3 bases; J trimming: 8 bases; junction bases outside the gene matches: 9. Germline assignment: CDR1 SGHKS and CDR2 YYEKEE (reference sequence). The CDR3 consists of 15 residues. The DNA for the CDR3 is TGTGCCAGCAGCTGGGAGCGGGGGGCCCGTGATGAGCAGTTCTTC. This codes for CASSWERGARDEQFF. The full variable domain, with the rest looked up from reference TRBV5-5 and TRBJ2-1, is DAGVTQSPTHLIKTRGQQVTLRCSPISGHKSVSWYQQVLGQGPQFIFQYYEKEERGRGNFPDRFSARQFPNYSSELNVNALLLGDSALYLCASSWERGARDEQFFGPGTRLTVL.

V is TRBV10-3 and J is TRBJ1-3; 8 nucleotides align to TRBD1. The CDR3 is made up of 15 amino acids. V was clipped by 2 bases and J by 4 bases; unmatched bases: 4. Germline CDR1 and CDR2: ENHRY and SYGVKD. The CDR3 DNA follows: TGTGCCATCAGTGAGCAGGGGGCTTCGGGAAACACCATATATTTT. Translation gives CAISEQGASGNTIYF.

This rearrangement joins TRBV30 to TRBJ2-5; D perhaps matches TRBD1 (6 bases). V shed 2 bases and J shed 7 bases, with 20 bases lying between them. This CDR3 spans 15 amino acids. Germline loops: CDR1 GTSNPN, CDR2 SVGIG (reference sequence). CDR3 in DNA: TGTGCCTGGAGTAGACAGGTCTCTCCCCTGGGGACCCAGTACTTC. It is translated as CAWSRQVSPLGTQYF.

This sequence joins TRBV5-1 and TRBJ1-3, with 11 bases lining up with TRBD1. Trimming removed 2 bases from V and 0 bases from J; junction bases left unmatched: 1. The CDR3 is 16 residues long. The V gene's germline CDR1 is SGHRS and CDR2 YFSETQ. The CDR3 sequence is CASSFGQGASGNTIYF. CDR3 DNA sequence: TGCGCCAGCAGCTTCGGACAGGGGGCCTCTGGAAACACCATATATTTT. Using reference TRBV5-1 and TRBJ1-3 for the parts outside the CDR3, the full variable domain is KAGVTQTPRYLIKTRGQQVTLSCSPISGHRSVSWYQQTPGQGLQFLFEYFSETQRNKGNFPGRFSGRQFSNSRSEMNVSTLELGDSALYLCASSFGQGASGNTIYFGEGSWLTVV.

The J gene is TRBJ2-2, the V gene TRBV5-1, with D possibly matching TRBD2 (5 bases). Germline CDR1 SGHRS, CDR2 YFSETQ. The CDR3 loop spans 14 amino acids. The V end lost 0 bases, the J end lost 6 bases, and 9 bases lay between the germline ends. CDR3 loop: CASSLGAGAGELFF. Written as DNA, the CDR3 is TGCGCCAGCAGCTTGGGGGCCGGGGCCGGGGAGCTGTTTTTT.

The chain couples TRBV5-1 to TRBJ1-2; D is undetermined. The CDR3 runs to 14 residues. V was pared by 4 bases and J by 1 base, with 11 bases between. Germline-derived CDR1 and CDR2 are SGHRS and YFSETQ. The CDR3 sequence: CASSITTGNYGYTF. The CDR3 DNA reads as TGCGCCAGCAGCATCACAACGGGTAACTATGGCTACACCTTC.

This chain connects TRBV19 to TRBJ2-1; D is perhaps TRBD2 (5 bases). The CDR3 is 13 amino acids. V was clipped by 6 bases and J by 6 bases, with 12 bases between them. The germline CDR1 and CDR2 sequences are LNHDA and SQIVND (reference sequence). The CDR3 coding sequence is TGTGCCAGTAGACAAATTCTAGCCAATGAGCAGTTCTTC. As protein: CASRQILANEQFF.

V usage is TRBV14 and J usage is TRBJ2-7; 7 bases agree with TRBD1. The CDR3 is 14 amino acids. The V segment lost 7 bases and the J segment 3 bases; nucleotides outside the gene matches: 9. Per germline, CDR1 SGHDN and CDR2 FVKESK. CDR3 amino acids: CASTRTGGNYEQYF. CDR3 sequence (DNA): TGTGCCAGCACCCGGACAGGTGGAAACTACGAGCAGTACTTC.

CDR3 residues: CASSLGTSGSIRELFF. The CDR3 nucleotides read TGTGCCAGCAGCTTGGGGACTAGCGGGAGTATCAGGGAGCTGTTTTTT. The rearrangement links TRBV12-1 to TRBJ2-2; TRBD2, the table's D call, was not compared with the DNA. TRBV12-1 is an annotated pseudogene. The CDR3 is made up of 16 amino acids.

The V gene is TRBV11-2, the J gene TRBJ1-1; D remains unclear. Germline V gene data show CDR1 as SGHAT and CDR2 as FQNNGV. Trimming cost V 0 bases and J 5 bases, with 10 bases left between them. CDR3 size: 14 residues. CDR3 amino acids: CASSLDLAVTEAFF. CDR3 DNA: TGTGCCAGCAGCTTAGATTTGGCGGTAACTGAAGCTTTCTTT.

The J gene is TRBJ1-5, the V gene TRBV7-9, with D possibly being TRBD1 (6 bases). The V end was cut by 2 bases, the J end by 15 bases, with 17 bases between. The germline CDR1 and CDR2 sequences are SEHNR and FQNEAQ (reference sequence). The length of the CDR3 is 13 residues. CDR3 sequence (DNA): TGTGCCAGCAGCTTAACATCAGGGGCCACCGGGCATTTT. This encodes CASSLTSGATGHF.

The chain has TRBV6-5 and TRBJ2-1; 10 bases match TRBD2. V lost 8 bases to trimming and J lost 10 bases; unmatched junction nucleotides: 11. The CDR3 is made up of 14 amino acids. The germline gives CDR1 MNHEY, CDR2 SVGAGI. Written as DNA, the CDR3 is TGTGCCAGCGGCGTAGCGGGAGGTCTGAGGGAGCAGTTCTTC. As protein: CASGVAGGLREQFF.

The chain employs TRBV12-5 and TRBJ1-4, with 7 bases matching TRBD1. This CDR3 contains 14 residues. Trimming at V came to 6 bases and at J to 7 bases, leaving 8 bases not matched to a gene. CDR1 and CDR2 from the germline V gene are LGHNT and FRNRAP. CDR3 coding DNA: TGTGCTAGTGGATTAAACAGGGGAGGTGAAAAACTGTTTTTT. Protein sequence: CASGLNRGGEKLFF. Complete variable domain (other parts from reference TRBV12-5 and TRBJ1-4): DARVTQTPRHKVTEMGQEVTMRCQPILGHNTVFWYRQTMMQGLELLAYFRNRAPLDDSGMPKDRFSAEMPDATLATLKIQPSEPRDSAVYFCASGLNRGGEKLFFGSGTQLSVL.

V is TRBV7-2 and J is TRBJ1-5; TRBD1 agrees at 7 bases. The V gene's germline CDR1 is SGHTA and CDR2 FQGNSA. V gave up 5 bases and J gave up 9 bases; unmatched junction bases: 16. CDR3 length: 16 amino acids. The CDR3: CASSPPQTGRSGPQHF. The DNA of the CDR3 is TGTGCCAGCAGCCCACCCCAGACAGGGAGGTCGGGGCCCCAGCATTTT. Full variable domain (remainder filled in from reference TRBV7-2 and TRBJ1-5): GAGVSQSPSNKVTEKGKDVELRCDPISGHTALYWYRQSLGQGLEFLIYFQGNSAPDKSGLPSDRFSAERTGGSVSTLTIQRTQQEDSAVYLCASSPPQTGRSGPQHFGDGTRLSIL.

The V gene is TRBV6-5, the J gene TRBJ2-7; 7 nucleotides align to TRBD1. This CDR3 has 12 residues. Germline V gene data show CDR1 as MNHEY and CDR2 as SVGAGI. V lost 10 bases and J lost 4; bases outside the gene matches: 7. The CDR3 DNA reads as TGTGCCACTCTAGGGGGCCCTTACGAGCAGTACTTC. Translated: CATLGGPYEQYF.

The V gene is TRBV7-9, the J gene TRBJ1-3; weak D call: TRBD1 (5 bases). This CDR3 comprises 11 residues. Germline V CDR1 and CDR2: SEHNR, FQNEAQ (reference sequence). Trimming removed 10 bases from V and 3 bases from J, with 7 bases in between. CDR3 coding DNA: TGTGCCACGGGGGTTGGAAACACCATATATTTT. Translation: CATGVGNTIYF. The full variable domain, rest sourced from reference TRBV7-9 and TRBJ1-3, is DTGVSQNPRHKITKRGQNVTFRCDPISEHNRLYWYRQTLGQGPEFLTYFQNEAQLEKSRLLSDRFSAERPKGSFSTLEIQRTEQGDSAMYLCATGVGNTIYFGEGSWLTVV.

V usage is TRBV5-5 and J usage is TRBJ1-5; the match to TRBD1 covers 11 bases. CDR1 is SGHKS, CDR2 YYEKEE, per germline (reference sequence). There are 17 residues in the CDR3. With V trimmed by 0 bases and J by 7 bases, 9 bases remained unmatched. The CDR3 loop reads CASSLGRTGGLSQPQHF. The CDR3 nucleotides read TGTGCCAGCAGCTTGGGGCGGACAGGGGGCTTGAGCCAGCCCCAGCATTTT. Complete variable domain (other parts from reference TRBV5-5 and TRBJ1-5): DAGVTQSPTHLIKTRGQQVTLRCSPISGHKSVSWYQQVLGQGPQFIFQYYEKEERGRGNFPDRFSARQFPNYSSELNVNALLLGDSALYLCASSLGRTGGLSQPQHFGDGTRLSIL.

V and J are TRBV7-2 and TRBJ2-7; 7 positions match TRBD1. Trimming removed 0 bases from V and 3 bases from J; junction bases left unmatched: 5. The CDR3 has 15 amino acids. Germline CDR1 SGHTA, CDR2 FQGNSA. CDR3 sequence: CASSLAGQADYEQYF. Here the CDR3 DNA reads TGTGCCAGCAGCTTAGCTGGACAGGCGGACTACGAGCAGTACTTC.